These 32 T cell receptor beta chains share one sample of origin, sequenced in a study of shared clonotypes between healthy human individuals. Sequencing used immunoSEQ multiplex PCR; TCRdb keeps in-frame clones, though not all of them. The sample has about half a million clones, roughly 78% seen once. Material: PBMCs. These receptors all come from a middle-aged woman in good health. Some clones in this sample may be carry-over from other donors' samples.

The gene calls are TRBV4-3 and TRBJ1-1; the D gene is possibly TRBD1 (5 bases). The CDR3 contains 16 residues. Germline V gene data show CDR1 as LGHNA and CDR2 as YSLEER. The germline V and J ends were trimmed by 1 base and 4 bases, with 16 bases remaining between them. The CDR3 nucleotides read TGCGCCAGCAGCCAAGTTATAGAGGGGACGAGCACTGAAGCTTTCTTT. Protein: CASSQVIEGTSTEAFF.

V usage is TRBV6-5 and J usage is TRBJ2-3, with 8 nucleotides matching TRBD2. The CDR3 runs to 14 residues. CDR1 and CDR2 (germline): MNHEY, SVGAGI. The junction had 9 bases not matched to a gene; V was cut back by 8 bases and J by 5 bases. CDR3 loop: CASRLAGGLDTQYF. The CDR3 DNA sequence: TGTGCCAGCCGACTGGCGGGAGGACTAGATACGCAGTATTTT.

The chain joins TRBV2 to TRBJ2-7, with D possibly matching TRBD1 (6 bases). From germline, CDR1 is SNHLY and CDR2 FYNNEI. The V end was cut by 4 bases, the J end by 6 bases, with 13 bases between. This CDR3 comprises 13 residues. The CDR3 is CASSVQSRGEQYF. DNA for the CDR3: TGTGCCAGCAGTGTACAGAGCAGGGGCGAGCAGTACTTC.

Concerning this clone: This likely stems from a read error, as it lies one base from a far larger clone. The chain links TRBV9 to TRBJ1-1; possibly TRBD1 for D (5 bases). The CDR3 totals 13 residues. Germline lookup yields CDR1 SGDLS and CDR2 YYNGEE. This CDR3 reads CASGVGAGNEAFF. The CDR3 coding sequence is TGTGCCAGCGGCGTAGGGGCAGGCAATGAAGCTTTCTTT.

This clone appeared a few times. V usage is TRBV5-7 and J usage is TRBJ1-1; D unresolved. TRBV5-7 has ORF status, its function being uncertain. The CDR3 is 11 residues long. V gave up 5 bases and J gave up 7 bases, with 9 bases separating them. In DNA form, the CDR3 reads TGTGCCAGCAGGCTTTTTATTGAAGCTTTCTTT. Amino acid sequence: CASRLFIEAFF.

CDR3: CASSEARWGYTF. CDR3 nucleotide sequence: TGTGCCAGCAGTGAAGCGAGGTGGGGCTACACCTTC. The chain has TRBV6-1 and TRBJ1-2; D unclear. The CDR3 totals 12 residues. V lost 0 bases, J lost 8 bases, and 7 bases lay in between. Looked up from germline, CDR1 is MNHNS and CDR2 is SASEGT.

This chain joins TRBV28 and TRBJ2-7, with TRBD2 identical over 8 bases. The V and J ends lost 6 bases and 6 bases, in that order; junction bases with no gene match: 10. This CDR3 has 14 amino acids. Germline loops: CDR1 MDHEN, CDR2 SYDVKM. Here the CDR3 reads CASRPGGAGGEQYF. The DNA of the CDR3 is TGTGCCAGCAGACCCGGGGGCGCGGGGGGCGAGCAGTACTTC.

The chain joins TRBV19 to TRBJ1-4, with 7 bases matching TRBD1. This CDR3 region has 15 residues. J lost 3 bases, V lost 6 bases, and 7 bases had no gene match. Germline-derived CDR1 and CDR2 are LNHDA and SQIVND (reference sequence). The CDR3 reads CASRTTGVPNEKLFF. The CDR3 region has the DNA TGTGCCAGTAGGACCACAGGGGTTCCTAATGAAAAACTGTTTTTT.

This clone was counted only a few times. The chain has TRBV6-5 and TRBJ2-5; 9 bases map to TRBD1. This CDR3 has 15 residues. Germline trimming cut 0 bases from V and 5 bases from J; bases unmatched to any gene: 4. Germline V gene lookup returns CDR1 MNHEY and CDR2 SVGAGI. In DNA form, the CDR3 reads TGTGCCAGCAGTTACTCGGGACAGGGCTGGGAGACCCAGTACTTC. Residues: CASSYSGQGWETQYF.

This clone was detected only once. This chain uses TRBV5-1 with TRBJ2-1; TRBD2 matches 10 bases. The CDR3 totals 14 residues. V shed 4 bases and J 5 bases; nucleotides not matched to a gene: 3. Germline loops: CDR1 SGHRS, CDR2 YFSETQ. The CDR3: CASSPLAGHNEQFF. DNA for the CDR3: TGCGCCAGCAGCCCACTAGCGGGACACAATGAGCAGTTCTTC.

This clone came up a few times. The gene calls are TRBV19 and TRBJ1-5, with 7 bases identical to TRBD1. This CDR3 region has 16 residues. After removal of 3 bases from V and 3 bases from J, the junction contained 8 bases not matched to a gene. Germline V gives CDR1 LNHDA, CDR2 SQIVND (reference sequence). The CDR3 nucleotides read TGTGCCAGTAGTATTGCTCCGACAGGGATCAATCAGCCCCAGCATTTT. Protein product: CASSIAPTGINQPQHF.

The chain carries TRBV5-6 and TRBJ2-5; D is unresolved. The J call may be incorrect, as the DNA end agrees better with TRBJ2-7. Germline assignment: CDR1 SGHDT and CDR2 YYEEEE. The CDR3 spans 16 residues. The CDR3: CASQPGGQAPLYEQYF. The CDR3 DNA follows: TGTGCCAGCCAACCTGGTGGGCAGGCCCCTCTCTACGAGCAGTACTTC.

The CDR3 nucleotides read TGCAGCTCCTCTCTCGGGGGCTCTGAAGCTTTCTTT. Protein product: CSSSLGGSEAFF. V gene TRBV29-1 combines with J gene TRBJ1-1; TRBD1 might be the D (6 bases). The CDR3 consists of 12 residues. The ends were cut back, 8 bases at V and 6 bases at J, with 16 bases in the middle. Germline loops: CDR1 SQVTM, CDR2 ANQGSEA.

This clone occurred a few times. This chain connects TRBV4-3 to TRBJ2-2, with 8 nucleotides matching TRBD1. CDR1 and CDR2 (germline): LGHNA, YSLEER. J lost 7 bases, V lost 3 bases, and 13 bases had no gene match. The CDR3 loop spans 17 amino acids. In DNA form, the CDR3 reads TGCGCCAGCAGCCAGGGTAAGCCAGGGGGCGGAATCGGGGAGCTGTTTTTT. Encoded protein: CASSQGKPGGGIGELFF.

The CDR3 is CASSPRQPGSYEQYF. As DNA, the CDR3 is TGTGCCAGCTCACCACGACAACCGGGCTCCTACGAGCAGTACTTC. V is TRBV18 and J is TRBJ2-7; D is unclear. Germline values: CDR1 KGHSH, CDR2 LQKENI. V was trimmed by 1 base and J by 0 bases, leaving 10 bases between them. The CDR3 runs 15 residues. The variable domain in full, completed from reference TRBV18 and TRBJ2-7, reads NAGVMQNPRHLVRRRGQEARLRCSPMKGHSHVYWYRQLPEEGLKFMVYLQKENIIDESGMPKERFSAEFPKEGPSILRIQQVVRGDSAAYFCASSPRQPGSYEQYFGPGTRLTVT.

The rearrangement links TRBV27 to TRBJ2-1; tentative D call: TRBD2 (5 bases). Germline V CDR1 and CDR2: MNHEY, SMNVEV (reference sequence). The length of the CDR3 is 15 residues. V shed 5 bases and J shed 5 bases, with 16 bases lying between them. The CDR3: CASSLIGLYDNEQFF. The CDR3 nucleotides are TGTGCCAGCAGTCTTATCGGACTCTATGACAATGAGCAGTTCTTC.

This clone was detected a few times. J is TRBJ2-7 and V is TRBV15; possible D gene TRBD1, 7 bases. This CDR3 has 12 residues. Germline loops: CDR1 LNHNV, CDR2 YYDKDF (reference sequence). The germline V and J ends were trimmed by 2 bases and 7 bases, with 9 bases remaining between them. The DNA of the CDR3 is TGTGCCACCAGCAGACAGGGGGGAGAGCAGTACTTC. Protein product: CATSRQGGEQYF. Variable domain in full (rest from reference TRBV15 and TRBJ2-7): DAMVIQNPRYQVTQFGKPVTLSCSQTLNHNVMYWYQQKSSQAPKLLFHYYDKDFNNEADTPDNFQSRRPNTSFCFLDIRSPGLGDTAMYLCATSRQGGEQYFGPGTRLTVT.

This clone occurred once. V is TRBV28 and J is TRBJ2-7, with a weak D call TRBD1 (6 bases). Germline V gives CDR1 MDHEN, CDR2 SYDVKM. Trimming left V 3 bases short and J 0 bases short, with 15 bases between. This CDR3 has 16 amino acids. Here the CDR3 DNA reads TGTGCCAGCAGTTTGGTCAGGGACATGGGCTCCTACGAGCAGTACTTC. Translated, it gives CASSLVRDMGSYEQYF.

The chain couples TRBV14 to TRBJ1-4, with unresolved D. The germline V gene has CDR1 SGHDN and CDR2 FVKESK. The CDR3 length is 14 residues. V gave up 5 bases and J gave up 10 bases, with 17 bases separating them. CDR3 bases: TGTGCCAGCAGCAACTGGCCACAGTCTCTAAAACTGTTTTTT. It yields the protein CASSNWPQSLKLFF.

J is TRBJ2-7 and V is TRBV2; D ambiguous. V was cut by 2 bases and J by 4 bases, with 9 bases left in between. CDR1 and CDR2 from the germline V gene are SNHLY and FYNNEI. This CDR3 region has 13 residues. CDR3 nucleotide sequence: TGTGCCAGCAGTGAATGGCAGAGATACGAGCAGTACTTC. Translation: CASSEWQRYEQYF. Variable domain in full (rest from reference TRBV2 and TRBJ2-7): EPEVTQTPSHQVTQMGQEVILRCVPISNHLYFYWYRQILGQKVEFLVSFYNNEISEKSEIFDDQFSVERPDGSNFTLKIRSTKLEDSAMYFCASSEWQRYEQYFGPGTRLTVT.

The chain combines TRBV28 with TRBJ2-1; 7 bases align to TRBD2. This CDR3 is 17 amino acids long. V lost 4 bases, J lost 3 bases, and 12 bases stayed unmatched. The V gene's germline CDR1 is MDHEN and CDR2 SYDVKM. CDR3 loop: CASSSSRRLAVYNEQFF. CDR3 nucleotide sequence: TGTGCCAGCAGTTCCTCCCGGCGACTAGCAGTCTACAATGAGCAGTTCTTC.

The chain has TRBV5-1 and TRBJ2-7; no definite D call. Germline lookup yields CDR1 SGHRS and CDR2 YFSETQ. The CDR3 has 11 amino acids. V dropped 3 bases and J dropped 5 bases, with 6 bases sitting between them. In DNA, the CDR3 is TGCGCCAGCAGCTGGACCCACGAGCAGTACTTC. This gives the protein CASSWTHEQYF.

This sequence joins TRBV30 and TRBJ2-5; perhaps D is TRBD1 or TRBD2 (5 bases each). The DNA matches TRBJ2-7 better at its end, which makes the J call doubtful. The germline gives CDR1 GTSNPN, CDR2 SVGIG (reference sequence). The CDR3 has 12 residues. Here the CDR3 reads CACNRDLYEQYF. The DNA of the CDR3 is TGTGCCTGTAACCGGGACCTCTACGAGCAGTACTTC.

CDR3 region: CASSDPSLGTEAFF. The CDR3 nucleotides are TGTGCCAGCAGTGACCCATCCTTGGGGACTGAAGCTTTCTTT. The chain is built from TRBV6-1 and TRBJ1-1; D gene unclear. Germline CDR1 and CDR2: MNHNS and SASEGT. The V end was cut by 3 bases, the J end by 5 bases, with 13 bases between. The CDR3 is made up of 14 amino acids.

The V gene is TRBV18, the J gene TRBJ2-1, with TRBD2 identical over 11 bases. Germline V lookup: CDR1 KGHSH, CDR2 LQKENI. There are 15 residues in the CDR3. Losses at the gene ends were 6 bases for V and 3 bases for J; bases not matched to a gene: 4. The CDR3 DNA follows: TGTGCCAGCTCCGAACTAGCGGGAGACTACAATGAGCAGTTCTTC. This sequence encodes CASSELAGDYNEQFF.

The rearrangement uses TRBV11-2 and TRBJ2-7; 10 positions agree with TRBD2. V was clipped by 1 base and J by 7 bases; unmatched bases: 7. The germline CDR1 and CDR2 sequences are SGHAT and FQNNGV. This CDR3 contains 15 residues. As DNA, the CDR3 is TGTGCCAGCAGCTTAGCGTCTAGCGGGAGATTGGAGCAGTACTTC. Residues: CASSLASSGRLEQYF.

The rearrangement joins TRBV5-6 to TRBJ2-7, with D possibly being TRBD2 (5 bases). The CDR3 contains 13 residues. Per germline, CDR1 SGHDT and CDR2 YYEEEE. Trimming left V 4 bases short and J 0 bases short, with 8 bases between. CDR3 coding DNA: TGTGCCAGCAGCCGCGGGTTCTCCTACGAGCAGTACTTC. Translated: CASSRGFSYEQYF.

On this clone itself: This same CDR3 is encoded by further DNA sequences in the sample. V usage is TRBV30 and J usage is TRBJ2-7; no reliable D call. Germline loops: CDR1 GTSNPN, CDR2 SVGIG (reference sequence). V gave up 0 bases and J gave up 0 bases, with 3 bases separating them. This CDR3 is 12 amino acids long. The CDR3 loop is CAWSVSSYEQYF. CDR3 DNA sequence: TGTGCCTGGAGTGTTAGCTCCTACGAGCAGTACTTC. The variable domain in full, completed from reference TRBV30 and TRBJ2-7, reads SQTIHQWPATLVQPVGSPLSLECTVEGTSNPNLYWYRQAAGRGLQLLFYSVGIGQISSEVPQNLSASRPQDRQFILSSKKLLLSDSGFYLCAWSVSSYEQYFGPGTRLTVT.

The chain has TRBV28 and TRBJ2-7; weak D call: TRBD1 (5 bases). Germline CDR1 reads MDHEN; CDR2 reads SYDVKM. This CDR3 contains 17 residues. V dropped 1 base and J dropped 3 bases, with 19 bases sitting between them. The CDR3 loop is CASSLSYSYDSRYEQYF. As DNA, the CDR3 is TGTGCCAGCAGTTTATCCTATTCATACGACAGTCGCTACGAGCAGTACTTC.

V and J are TRBV11-2 and TRBJ2-7, with D perhaps matching TRBD2 (5 bases). The germline V gene encodes CDR1 SGHAT and CDR2 FQNNGV. The CDR3 contains 16 residues. Trimming shortened V by 1 base and J by 2 bases, and 15 bases separated the two germline ends. CDR3 nucleotide sequence: TGTGCCAGCAGCTTAGTGACACCTTTCGGGGCCTACGAGCAGTACTTC. This gives the protein CASSLVTPFGAYEQYF.

This rearrangement joins TRBV19 to TRBJ2-2; no reliable D call. Trimming pared 8 bases from V and 3 bases from J, leaving 13 bases between. The CDR3 loop spans 14 amino acids. The germline V gene encodes CDR1 LNHDA and CDR2 SQIVND (reference sequence). CDR3 amino acids: CASSPGRYTGELFF. Written as DNA, the CDR3 is TGTGCCAGTTCCCCGGGCCGATACACCGGGGAGCTGTTTTTT.

The chain couples TRBV7-8 to TRBJ2-1, with a tentative D call TRBD2 (6 bases). CDR1 and CDR2 (germline): SGHVS, FQNEAQ. This CDR3 region has 18 residues. The V and J ends lost 3 bases and 4 bases respectively, with 22 bases between them. CDR3 coding DNA: TGTGCCAGCAGCTTCTGGCCCCCGCGGGACTCCAATTACAATGAGCAGTTCTTC. This gives the protein CASSFWPPRDSNYNEQFF. The full variable domain, completed using reference TRBV7-8 and TRBJ2-1, is GAGVSQSPRYKVAKRGQDVALRCDPISGHVSLFWYQQALGQGPEFLTYFQNEAQLDKSGLPSDRFFAERPEGSVSTLKIQRTQQEDSAVYLCASSFWPPRDSNYNEQFFGPGTRLTVL.